This T cell receptor (beta chain) originates from a study of neoadjuvant anti-PD-1 for oral cavity cancer. This clone was seen a handful of times. As yet, its antigen is unknown. Study-wide findings and caveats: Greater tumor shrinkage accompanied bigger post-treatment sizes of preexisting clones.

This CDR3 has 14 residues. The V gene end was trimmed by 3 bases and the J gene end by 3 bases; junction bases not matched to a gene: 4. The germline V gene encodes CDR1 ENHRY and CDR2 SYGVKD. TCRdb's table, derived via immunoSEQ multiplex PCR, lists solely in-frame clones and lacks some. The sample consists of over 6,500 clones, about 46% of them appearing once. This chain uses TRBV10-3 with TRBJ1-1; 7 nucleotides line up with TRBD1. The material was tumor tissue, obtained before nivolumab (anti-PD-1) treatment. The source is a person aged 40 to 85 with oral cavity squamous cell carcinoma. The CDR3 sequence is CAISEGQAYTEAFF. The CDR3 DNA reads as TGTGCCATCAGTGAAGGACAGGCGTACACTGAAGCTTTCTTT.